This T cell receptor (beta chain) was sequenced in a study of patients and donors after allogeneic stem cell transplantation. TCRdb re-derived calls from the RT-PCR reads in MiXCR, one entry per CDR3 protein. The sample shows about 200,000 distinct CDR3 sequences, roughly 38% of them seen only once. In its sample, this clonotype was seen a few times. The V and J ends lost 6 bases and 8 bases, in that order; junction bases with no gene match: 15. In germline, CDR1 is KGHSH, CDR2 LQKENI. The CDR3 runs to 15 residues. The genes are TRBV18 and TRBJ1-2; 7 nucleotides align to TRBD1. The specimen sequenced was blood, either unsorted or a sorted T cell fraction (not recorded which). This sequence was found in a human donor who was either an allogeneic HSCT recipient or a stem cell or donor lymphocyte infusion donor (not recorded which). It is not recorded whose cells these are; they may come from a transplant donor. The CDR3 region is CASSPRDSRGSGYTF. CDR3 in DNA: TGTGCCAGCTCTCCGAGGGACAGCAGAGGTTCCGGCTACACCTTC.